Reported below is one T cell receptor beta chain. Which antigen it targets is not known. No base qualities exist here, and no much larger clone lies one base off it. The data belong to a study of human thymus T cells (dated by TCRdb to about 2020). General notes on the study: The study used 7 or 8 infant thymus samples plus four related peripheral blood samples to characterize TCR alpha and beta repertoires. Donor ages ranging from about 7 to 250 days were recorded, and six or seven male and a couple of female infants were included in the cohort.

Trimming removed 4 bases from V and 1 base from J; the gene matches leave 5 bases unexplained. CDR1 and CDR2 are read off the germline V gene as SGDLS and YYNGEE. From the cysteine up to the phenylalanine, the CDR3 has a length of 15 residues. Only CDR3 DNA is held: 45 bases, read in frame from base 1. Study-level results and caveats: Both the thymic and the peripheral blood repertoires appeared to show biased V and J gene segment usage. On average, around 810,000 unique TCRB clonotypes were obtained from thymus samples, compared with about 84,000 from blood samples.

The immunoSEQ multiplex PCR assay was used to amplify the TCRB and TCRAD loci from a standardized quantity of quality-controlled genomic DNA. The V(D)J region was spanned by amplicons of a length sufficient to cover the CDR3 and to identify V and J genes. Through the commercial immunoSEQ service, the amplicons were sequenced on an Illumina platform. As for the original processing: Primer bias and sequencing errors were corrected as previously described, and TCRAD and TCRB were defined on the basis of the IMGT database. immunoSEQ Analyzer 3.0 and VDJTools were used for repertoire analysis, which covered basic statistics, V/J segment usage, diversity estimates, rarefaction and pairwise overlap. To estimate diversity, the Chao1, ChaoE, Efron-Thisted, Shannon and inverse Simpson indices were applied, and diversity was also estimated on datasets down-sampled to the smallest sample. Repertoire overlap was determined by strict matching of CDR3 nucleotide sequence, V gene and J gene, and Jaccard-based multidimensional scaling clustering was applied. TCRdb obtained this table from immuneACCESS and retained in-frame rearrangements with V and J assigned. These tables miss some clones; where compared with another copy, unresolved V genes account for less than half of the shortfall, and the remainder is unexplained. From that table come the V and J calls and clone size; the DNA was used to work out D and trimming. This sample gives more than 45,000 clones in total; 90% to 95% of them show up just once. Of the sample, over 5% is held by the ten largest clones.

The donors were immunologically healthy infants in Finland who had open corrective cardiac surgery for congenital heart defects. From four of the eight donors, a small aliquot of 0.5-1 mL peripheral blood was collected during surgery. For the blood samples, genomic DNA was extracted from all available leukocytes instead of from a set number of cells. ACK lysis buffer was used to remove erythrocytes from blood, and the leukocytes were stored at -70 degrees C as pellets. Genomic DNA was extracted from frozen cell pellets with a QIAsymphony instrument. The sequence is built from TRBV9 and TRBJ2-3; 8 bases in the middle match TRBD2. This TCR was recovered from a boy less than two years old with a congenital heart defect but otherwise immunologically healthy. The sample consisted of blood. The DNA sequence is as follows: TGTGCCAGCAGCACTCATAGCGGGGGCACAGATACGCAGTATTTT. This sequence encodes CASSTHSGGTDTQYF.